These 27 T cell receptor beta chains were sequenced from one sample in a study of cytomegalovirus exposure and HLA in healthy donors. Primers for the PCR totalled 60 Vbeta and 13 Jbeta. Using immunoSEQ multiplex PCR, the repertoire was profiled, and TCRdb retains in-frame clones only, with some absent. The sample lists roughly 150,000 clones; 78% were seen once. Input material: PBMCs. The receptors stem from a woman aged 40 to 50 in good health and CMV-seropositive.

This clone was observed a few times. This chain links TRBV7-9 with TRBJ2-5; the D gene is possibly TRBD2 (5 bases). The V gene's germline CDR1 is SEHNR and CDR2 FQNEAQ (reference sequence). The CDR3 has 13 residues. The germline V and J ends were trimmed by 0 bases and 11 bases, with 13 bases remaining between them. This CDR3 is CASSLAGPGEQYF. For the CDR3, the DNA is TGTGCCAGCAGCTTAGCAGGGCCCGGGGAGCAGTACTTC.

In its sample, this clone was seen a few times. The chain has TRBV30 and TRBJ1-2; TRBD1 agrees at 7 bases. The CDR3 is 14 residues long. The ends lost 4 bases at V and 10 bases at J; junction bases unmatched: 15. Germline-derived CDR1 and CDR2 are GTSNPN and SVGIG (reference sequence). The CDR3 DNA sequence: TGTGCCTGGACCCAAATGGGGGACAGTACCCCCTACACCTTC. Protein sequence: CAWTQMGDSTPYTF.

The gene calls are TRBV7-8 and TRBJ1-2; 7 nucleotides align to TRBD1. The junction had 16 bases not matched to a gene; V was cut back by 5 bases and J by 4 bases. The V gene's germline CDR1 is SGHVS and CDR2 FQNEAQ. The CDR3 sequence is 17 residues long. CDR3 in DNA: TGTGCCAGCAGCCGACTTGGACAGGCTAGCCGCATCTATGGCTACACCTTC. This codes for CASSRLGQASRIYGYTF.

The chain joins TRBV27 to TRBJ1-1; perhaps TRBD1 as D (6 bases). Trimming shortened V by 2 bases and J by 7 bases, and 17 bases separated the two germline ends. The CDR3 has 15 residues. The germline V gene encodes CDR1 MNHEY and CDR2 SMNVEV (reference sequence). Here the CDR3 reads CASSLNPGAGVEAFF. In DNA form, the CDR3 reads TGTGCCAGCAGTTTAAATCCGGGGGCGGGGGTTGAAGCTTTCTTT.

The chain recombines TRBV18 with TRBJ2-7, with TRBD2 matching over 7 bases. Germline V gives CDR1 KGHSH, CDR2 LQKENI. There are 13 residues in the CDR3. V lost 6 bases to trimming and J lost 6 bases; unmatched junction nucleotides: 8. The CDR3 loop is CASSPGRGAEQYF. The CDR3, as DNA: TGTGCCAGCTCCCCAGGGAGGGGCGCCGAGCAGTACTTC.

The V and J genes are TRBV28 and TRBJ2-1; possibly TRBD1 for D (6 bases). Trimming pared 6 bases from V and 2 bases from J, leaving 23 bases between. The CDR3 contains 18 residues. Germline CDR1 reads MDHEN; CDR2 reads SYDVKM. The CDR3: CASSLALGLDRPYNEQFF. CDR3 DNA: TGTGCCAGCAGCCTAGCCTTGGGCCTCGACAGGCCCTACAATGAGCAGTTCTTC. The full variable domain, its missing parts supplied by reference TRBV28 and TRBJ2-1, is DVKVTQSSRYLVKRTGEKVFLECVQDMDHENMFWYRQDPGLGLRLIYFSYDVKMKEKGDIPEGYSVSREKKERFSLILESASTNQTSMYLCASSLALGLDRPYNEQFFGPGTRLTVL.

This clone is a singleton in its sample. A much larger clone sits a single nucleotide away, making a read error possible. The chain uses TRBV5-6 and TRBJ2-7; D unclear. V gave up 4 bases and J gave up 0 bases, with 2 bases separating them. CDR1 and CDR2 from the germline V gene are SGHDT and YYEEEE. CDR3 length: 11 residues. DNA of the CDR3: TGTGCCAGCAGCCACTCCTACGAGCAGTACTTC. This sequence encodes CASSHSYEQYF.

The chain uses TRBV5-1 and TRBJ1-3; no reliable D call. This CDR3 is built from 15 residues. Between the trimmed V and J ends, which lost 4 bases and 0 bases, there was a span of 11 bases. Per germline, CDR1 SGHRS and CDR2 YFSETQ. For the CDR3, the DNA is TGCGCCAGCAGCCGACAAGTAAGCTCTGGAAACACCATATATTTT. Its translation is CASSRQVSSGNTIYF.

The rearrangement joins TRBV5-4 to TRBJ2-1; 10 nucleotides align to TRBD2. The germline V gene encodes CDR1 SGHNT and CDR2 YYREEE (reference sequence). V was pared by 3 bases and J by 9 bases, with 9 bases of the junction left unmatched. CDR3 length: 15 amino acids. CDR3 region: CASSSKRGGLFEQFF. The CDR3 region has the DNA TGTGCCAGCAGCTCCAAGCGGGGGGGCTTATTTGAGCAGTTCTTC.

This clone was seen more than once but under ten times. This chain joins TRBV28 and TRBJ2-3, with D unclear. There are 13 residues in the CDR3. Germline CDR1 reads MDHEN; CDR2 reads SYDVKM. V was trimmed by 4 bases and J by 2 bases, leaving 7 bases between them. CDR3 nucleotide sequence: TGTGCCAGCAGTTCAGGTCACACAGATACGCAGTATTTT. Its translation: CASSSGHTDTQYF.

This chain uses TRBV29-1 with TRBJ2-2; 10 bases align to TRBD1. Trimming removed 2 bases from V and 3 bases from J; junction bases left unmatched: 3. Germline V CDR1 and CDR2: SQVTM, ANQGSEA. The CDR3 is made up of 15 amino acids. In DNA form, the CDR3 reads TGCAGCGTTGAAAGGACAGGGGGTTACACCGGGGAGCTGTTTTTT. Encoded protein: CSVERTGGYTGELFF.

The chain has TRBV6-1 and TRBJ1-1; maybe TRBD1 (5 bases). The CDR3 consists of 14 residues. Germline CDR1 is MNHNS and CDR2 is SASEGT. Trimming took 2 bases from V and 5 from J, leaving 12 bases between them. CDR3 protein: CASSEFGARTEAFF. CDR3 DNA sequence: TGTGCCAGCAGTGAATTTGGGGCGCGAACTGAAGCTTTCTTT.

J is TRBJ1-2 and V is TRBV28, with 11 bases matching TRBD1. The CDR3 runs 15 residues. The V segment lost 1 base and the J segment 9 bases; nucleotides outside the gene matches: 7. Germline values: CDR1 MDHEN, CDR2 SYDVKM. The CDR3 bases are TGTGCCAGCAGTTTATCCCAAGGGACAGGGGGAAGCTACACCTTC. Amino acid sequence: CASSLSQGTGGSYTF.

The genes are TRBV27 and TRBJ1-5, with unresolved D. The germline V and J ends were trimmed by 1 base and 6 bases, with 7 bases remaining between them. Germline V lookup: CDR1 MNHEY, CDR2 SMNVEV (reference sequence). This CDR3 contains 13 residues. The CDR3 region is CASSLFRAQPQHF. The CDR3 nucleotides read TGTGCCAGCAGTTTATTTCGCGCTCAGCCCCAGCATTTT.

This clone appeared a single time. CDR3: CASSPTGGNQPQHF. The CDR3 bases are TGTGCCAGCAGTCCGACAGGCGGAAATCAGCCCCAGCATTTT. The V call is TRBV2, the J call TRBJ1-5; TRBD1 might be the D (6 bases). This CDR3 is 14 amino acids long. Per germline, CDR1 SNHLY and CDR2 FYNNEI. The V end was cut by 5 bases, the J end by 4 bases, with 12 bases between.

J is TRBJ1-2 and V is TRBV6-1; possibly TRBD1 for D (5 bases). The CDR3 sequence is 13 residues long. Germline V gene data show CDR1 as MNHNS and CDR2 as SASEGT. Trimming shortened V by 7 bases and J by 8 bases, and 17 bases separated the two germline ends. CDR3 coding DNA: TGTGCCAGCACCCCGGAGGGGAGCGTCGGCTACACCTTC. This sequence encodes CASTPEGSVGYTF.

The chain combines TRBV5-1 with TRBJ1-6; 9 bases are shared with TRBD1. This CDR3 region has 17 residues. The germline gives CDR1 SGHRS, CDR2 YFSETQ. The V and J ends lost 0 bases and 3 bases, in that order; junction bases with no gene match: 4. CDR3 amino acids: CASSLEQGAIYNSPLHF. The CDR3 DNA sequence: TGCGCCAGCAGCTTGGAACAGGGGGCGATCTATAATTCACCCCTCCACTTT.

The chain has TRBV14 and TRBJ2-5; D is unclear. Germline assignment: CDR1 SGHDN and CDR2 FVKESK. The germline V and J ends were trimmed by 2 bases and 5 bases, with 9 bases remaining between them. This CDR3 contains 13 residues. The CDR3 spells CASSQYARETQYF. Here the CDR3 DNA reads TGTGCCAGCAGCCAATACGCCCGGGAGACCCAGTACTTC. Complete variable domain (other parts from reference TRBV14 and TRBJ2-5): EAGVTQFPSHSVIEKGQTVTLRCDPISGHDNLYWYRRVMGKEIKFLLHFVKESKQDESGMPNNRFLAERTGGTYSTLKVQPAELEDSGVYFCASSQYARETQYFGPGTRLLVL.

The CDR3 sequence: CASRVNYLSEQFF. The CDR3 bases are TGTGCCAGCAGAGTTAATTATCTTAGTGAGCAGTTCTTC. The J gene is TRBJ2-1, the V gene TRBV6-5; D unclear. Germline V gene data show CDR1 as MNHEY and CDR2 as SVGAGI. V was pared by 6 bases and J by 9 bases, with 15 bases between. This CDR3 is built from 13 residues.

The chain links TRBV11-2 to TRBJ2-7, with D tentatively TRBD2 (5 bases). V was clipped by 2 bases and J by 6 bases, with 14 bases between them. Germline V lookup: CDR1 SGHAT, CDR2 FQNNGV. The CDR3 totals 14 residues. The CDR3 region is CASSLLLENGEQYF. The DNA for the CDR3 is TGTGCCAGCAGCTTACTACTAGAAAACGGCGAGCAGTACTTC. Looking up the rest from reference TRBV11-2 and TRBJ2-7 gives the full variable domain: EAGVAQSPRYKIIEKRQSVAFWCNPISGHATLYWYQQILGQGPKLLIQFQNNGVVDDSQLPKDRFSAERLKGVDSTLKIQPAKLEDSAVYLCASSLLLENGEQYFGPGTRLTVT.

This chain uses TRBV2 with TRBJ1-1; D is possibly TRBD1 (6 bases). Germline lookup yields CDR1 SNHLY and CDR2 FYNNEI. The V end was cut by 11 bases, the J end by 4 bases, with 17 bases between. CDR3 length: 13 amino acids. The CDR3 sequence is CAGQQGSATEAFF. The CDR3 DNA sequence: TGTGCCGGTCAACAGGGTTCGGCCACTGAAGCTTTCTTT. Complete variable domain (other parts from reference TRBV2 and TRBJ1-1): EPEVTQTPSHQVTQMGQEVILRCVPISNHLYFYWYRQILGQKVEFLVSFYNNEISEKSEIFDDQFSVERPDGSNFTLKIRSTKLEDSAMYFCAGQQGSATEAFFGQGTRLTVV.

The chain is built from TRBV19 and TRBJ2-7; 7 bases map to TRBD1. From germline, CDR1 is LNHDA and CDR2 SQIVND (reference sequence). J was trimmed by 0 bases and V by 5 bases; bases with no gene match: 7. This CDR3 is 15 amino acids long. The CDR3, as DNA: TGTGCCAGTAGTCTATACAGGGGCCTCTCCTACGAGCAGTACTTC. Its translation is CASSLYRGLSYEQYF.

V and J are TRBV7-8 and TRBJ2-7; maybe TRBD1 (7 bases). The CDR3 contains 14 residues. Germline V CDR1 and CDR2: SGHVS, FQNEAQ. The V gene lost 4 bases and the J gene lost 3 bases, with 13 bases spanning the gap. CDR3: CASSSQGGDYEQYF. The CDR3 coding sequence is TGTGCCAGCAGCTCTCAGGGGGGAGACTACGAGCAGTACTTC. The whole variable domain, filled in from reference TRBV7-8 and TRBJ2-7, reads GAGVSQSPRYKVAKRGQDVALRCDPISGHVSLFWYQQALGQGPEFLTYFQNEAQLDKSGLPSDRFFAERPEGSVSTLKIQRTQQEDSAVYLCASSSQGGDYEQYFGPGTRLTVT.

This clone was observed a handful of times. The chain carries TRBV4-3 and TRBJ2-3, with TRBD2 identical over 7 bases. Germline CDR1 and CDR2: LGHNA and YSLEER. The junction had 2 bases not matched to a gene; V was cut back by 1 base and J by 1 base. The CDR3 has 15 amino acids. CDR3 sequence reads: CASSQAGGRTDTQYF. DNA for the CDR3: TGCGCCAGCAGCCAAGCGGGGGGACGCACAGATACGCAGTATTTT.

V gene TRBV5-4 combines with J gene TRBJ2-5, with D maybe TRBD2 (6 bases). The CDR3 consists of 15 residues. The V end was cut by 4 bases, the J end by 3 bases, with 16 bases between. Germline CDR1 is SGHNT and CDR2 is YYREEE (reference sequence). Written as DNA, the CDR3 is TGTGCCAGCAGCCCGGGACTTGTACTGGAAGAGACCCAGTACTTC. Translating gives CASSPGLVLEETQYF.

Only one count was recorded for this clone. This rearrangement joins TRBV2 to TRBJ2-3; D gene uncertain. V was shortened by 0 bases and J by 8 bases, with 9 bases between the two germline ends. The CDR3 totals 13 residues. From germline, CDR1 is SNHLY and CDR2 FYNNEI. The CDR3 sequence is CASSEALQATQYF. CDR3 DNA: TGTGCCAGCAGTGAAGCGCTTCAGGCTACGCAGTATTTT.

This clone was counted a few times. The V and J genes are TRBV6-6 and TRBJ2-7; 9 nucleotides match TRBD2. The CDR3 length is 13 residues. J gave up 4 bases and V 7 bases, and 5 bases lay outside the gene matches. Germline CDR1 reads MNHNY; CDR2 reads SVGAGI (reference sequence). CDR3: CASKGGGVYEQYF. The CDR3 nucleotides are TGTGCCAGCAAGGGCGGGGGGGTATACGAGCAGTACTTC.